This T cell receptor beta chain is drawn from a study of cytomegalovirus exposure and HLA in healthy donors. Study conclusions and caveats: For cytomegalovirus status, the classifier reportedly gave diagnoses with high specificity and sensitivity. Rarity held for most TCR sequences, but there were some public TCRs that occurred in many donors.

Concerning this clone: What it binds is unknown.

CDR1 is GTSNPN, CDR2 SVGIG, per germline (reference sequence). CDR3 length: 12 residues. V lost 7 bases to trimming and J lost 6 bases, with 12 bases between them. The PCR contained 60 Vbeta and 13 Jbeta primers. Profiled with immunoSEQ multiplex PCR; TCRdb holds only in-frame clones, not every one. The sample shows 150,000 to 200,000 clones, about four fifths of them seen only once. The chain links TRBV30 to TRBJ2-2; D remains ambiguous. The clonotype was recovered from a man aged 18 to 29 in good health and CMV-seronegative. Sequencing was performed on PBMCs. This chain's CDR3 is CASPSRAGELFF. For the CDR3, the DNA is TGTGCCTCACCATCCCGGGCCGGGGAGCTGTTTTTT.